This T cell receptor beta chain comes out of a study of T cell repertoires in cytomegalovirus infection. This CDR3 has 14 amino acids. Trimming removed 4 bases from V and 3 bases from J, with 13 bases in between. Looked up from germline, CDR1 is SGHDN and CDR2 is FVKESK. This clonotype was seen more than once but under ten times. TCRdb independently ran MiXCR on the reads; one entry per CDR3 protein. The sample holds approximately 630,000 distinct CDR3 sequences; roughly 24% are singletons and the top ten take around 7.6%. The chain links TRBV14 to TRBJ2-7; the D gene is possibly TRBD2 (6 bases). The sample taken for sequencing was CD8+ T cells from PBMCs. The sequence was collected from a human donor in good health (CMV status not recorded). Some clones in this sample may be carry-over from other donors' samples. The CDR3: CASSLRGRFYEQYF. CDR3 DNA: TGTGCCAGCAGCCTGCGGGGCAGATTCTACGAGCAGTACTTC.